This TCR beta chain was identified in a study of blood T cell repertoires in COVID-19. Whole-study context: Sample material is recorded as cDNA or gDNA derived from T cells, B-cell-depleted T cells, or PBMCs.

Libraries were prepared by immunoSEQ multiplex PCR; TCRdb keeps only in-frame clonotypes and omits some of them. The sample includes 80,000 or so clones, roughly 84% of them seen just once. The germline V gene encodes CDR1 MNHNY and CDR2 SVGAGI (reference sequence). The ends lost 0 bases at V and 9 bases at J; junction bases unmatched: 6. The CDR3 contains 15 residues. V is TRBV6-6 and J is TRBJ2-1; 9 bases are shared with TRBD2. The sequence derives from a man aged 60 to 69 with COVID-19, enrolled during active disease. The sequencing input was peripheral blood. This chain's CDR3 is CASSYSASGIFEQFF. DNA of the CDR3: TGTGCCAGCAGTTACTCAGCTAGCGGGATATTTGAGCAGTTCTTC.